This TCR beta chain was captured by sequencing in a study of early T cells in non-severe SARS-CoV-2 infection. This clonotype was counted a few times. Germline V gene data show CDR1 as MGHRA and CDR2 as YSYEKL. Losses at the gene ends were 4 bases for V and 4 bases for J; bases not matched to a gene: 10. The CDR3 loop spans 16 amino acids. In the library, individual cDNA molecules carried attached unique molecular identifiers. In TCRdb, the 5' RACE reads were re-called with MiXCR into one record per CDR3 protein. This table holds some 90,000 distinct CDR3 sequences, under 15% found once. The sequence came from an adult who was a healthcare worker with PCR-confirmed SARS-CoV-2 infection or an uninfected control (not recorded which). J is TRBJ1-2 and V is TRBV4-1; 9 positions agree with TRBD1. Sequenced material: whole blood. The CDR3 coding sequence is TGCGCCAGCAGCCGTGGGTCGGACAGGGGTGGCTATGGCTACACCTTC. Protein product: CASSRGSDRGGYGYTF.